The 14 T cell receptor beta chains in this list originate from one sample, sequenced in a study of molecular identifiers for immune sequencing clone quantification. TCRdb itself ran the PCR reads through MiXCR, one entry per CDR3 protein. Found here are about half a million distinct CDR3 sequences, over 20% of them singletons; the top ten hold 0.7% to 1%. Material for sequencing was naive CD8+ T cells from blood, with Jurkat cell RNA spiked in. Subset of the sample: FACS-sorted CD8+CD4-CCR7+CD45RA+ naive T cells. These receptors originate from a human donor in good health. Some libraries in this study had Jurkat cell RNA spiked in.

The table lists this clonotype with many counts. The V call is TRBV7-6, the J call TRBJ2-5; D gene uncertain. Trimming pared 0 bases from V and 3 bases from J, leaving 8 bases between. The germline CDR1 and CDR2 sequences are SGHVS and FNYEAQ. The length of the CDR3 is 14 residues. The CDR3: CASSLAVSKETQYF. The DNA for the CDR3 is TGTGCCAGCAGCTTAGCCGTCAGCAAAGAGACCCAGTACTTC. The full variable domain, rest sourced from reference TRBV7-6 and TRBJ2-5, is GAGVSQSPRYKVTKRGQDVALRCDPISGHVSLYWYRQALGQGPEFLTYFNYEAQQDKSGLPNDRFSAERPEGSISTLTIQRTEQRDSAMYRCASSLAVSKETQYFGPGTRLLVL.

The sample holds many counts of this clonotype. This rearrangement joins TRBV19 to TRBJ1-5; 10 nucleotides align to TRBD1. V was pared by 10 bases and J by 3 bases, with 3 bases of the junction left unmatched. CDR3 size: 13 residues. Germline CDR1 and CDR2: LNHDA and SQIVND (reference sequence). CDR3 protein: CATDRGLNQPQHF. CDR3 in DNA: TGTGCCACTGACAGGGGGCTCAATCAGCCCCAGCATTTT.

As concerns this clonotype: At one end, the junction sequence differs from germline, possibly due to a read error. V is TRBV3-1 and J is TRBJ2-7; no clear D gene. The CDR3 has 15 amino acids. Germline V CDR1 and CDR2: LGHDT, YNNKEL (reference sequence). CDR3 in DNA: TGTGCCGGCAGCCAAGATGCGGTAAGGCCCTACGAGCAGTACTTC. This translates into CAGSQDAVRPYEQYF.

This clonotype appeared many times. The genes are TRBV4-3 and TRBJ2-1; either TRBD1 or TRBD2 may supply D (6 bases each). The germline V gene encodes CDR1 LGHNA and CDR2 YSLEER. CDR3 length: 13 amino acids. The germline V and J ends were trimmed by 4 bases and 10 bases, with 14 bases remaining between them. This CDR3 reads CASSRRGTSEQFF. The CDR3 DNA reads TGCGCCAGCAGCCGGAGGGGGACATCCGAGCAGTTCTTC.

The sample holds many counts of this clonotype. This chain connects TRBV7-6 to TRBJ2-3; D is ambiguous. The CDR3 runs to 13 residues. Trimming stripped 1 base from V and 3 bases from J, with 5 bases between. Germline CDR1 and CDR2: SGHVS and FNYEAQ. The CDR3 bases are TGTGCCAGCAGCTTAGATTGGACAGATACGCAGTATTTT. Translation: CASSLDWTDTQYF.

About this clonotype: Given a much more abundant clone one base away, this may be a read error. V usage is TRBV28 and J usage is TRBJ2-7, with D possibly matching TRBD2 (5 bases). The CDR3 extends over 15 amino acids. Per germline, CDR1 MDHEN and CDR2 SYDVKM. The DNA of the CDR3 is TGTGCCAGCAGTTTAATTGGGCGGGCCGCCTACGAGCGGTACTTC. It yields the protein CASSLIGRAAYERYF.

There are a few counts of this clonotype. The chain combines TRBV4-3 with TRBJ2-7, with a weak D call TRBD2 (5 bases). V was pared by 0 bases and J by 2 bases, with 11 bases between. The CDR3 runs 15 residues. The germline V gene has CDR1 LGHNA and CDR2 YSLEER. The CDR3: CASSQDLDSAYEQYF. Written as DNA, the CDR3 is TGCGCCAGCAGCCAAGATTTGGACTCAGCCTACGAGCAGTACTTC.

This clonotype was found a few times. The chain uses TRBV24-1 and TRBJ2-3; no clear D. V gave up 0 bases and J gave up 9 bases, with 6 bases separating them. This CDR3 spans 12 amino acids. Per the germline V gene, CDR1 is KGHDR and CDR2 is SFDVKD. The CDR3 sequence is CATSDLEATQYF. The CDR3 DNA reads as TGTGCCACCAGTGATTTGGAAGCGACGCAGTATTTT.

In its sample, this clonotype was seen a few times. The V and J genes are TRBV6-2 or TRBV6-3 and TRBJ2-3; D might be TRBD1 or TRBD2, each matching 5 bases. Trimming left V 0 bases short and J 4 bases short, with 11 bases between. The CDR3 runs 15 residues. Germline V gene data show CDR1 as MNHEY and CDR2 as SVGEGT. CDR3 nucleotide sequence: TGTGCCAGCAGTTACTCGTTATTGGGGGCAGATACGCAGTATTTT. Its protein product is CASSYSLLGADTQYF.

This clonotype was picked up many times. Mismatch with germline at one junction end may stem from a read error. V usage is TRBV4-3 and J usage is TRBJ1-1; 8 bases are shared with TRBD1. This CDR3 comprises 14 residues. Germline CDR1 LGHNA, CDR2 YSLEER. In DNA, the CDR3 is TGTGCCAGCAGCCAAGACAGGGGTTGGACTGAAGCTTTCTTT. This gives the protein CASSQDRGWTEAFF.

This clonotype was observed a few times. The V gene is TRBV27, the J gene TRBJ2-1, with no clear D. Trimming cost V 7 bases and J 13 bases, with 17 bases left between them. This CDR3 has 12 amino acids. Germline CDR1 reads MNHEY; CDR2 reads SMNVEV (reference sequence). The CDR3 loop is CASIGEWGSQFF. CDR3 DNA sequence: TGTGCCAGCATCGGAGAATGGGGATCACAGTTCTTC.

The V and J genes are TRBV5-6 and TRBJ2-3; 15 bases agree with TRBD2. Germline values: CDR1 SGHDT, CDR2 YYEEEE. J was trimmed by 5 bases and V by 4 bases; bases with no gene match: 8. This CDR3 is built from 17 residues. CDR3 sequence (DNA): TGTGCCAGCAGCCCAGGGACTAGCGGGGGGCGGATAGATACGCAGTATTTT. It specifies CASSPGTSGGRIDTQYF.

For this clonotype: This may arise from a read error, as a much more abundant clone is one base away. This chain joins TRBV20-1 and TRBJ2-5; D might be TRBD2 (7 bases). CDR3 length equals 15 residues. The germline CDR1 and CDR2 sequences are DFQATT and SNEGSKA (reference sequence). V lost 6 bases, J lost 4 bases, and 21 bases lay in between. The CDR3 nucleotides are TGCAGTGCGGATAATCGGGGGGCGGGGAGAGAGACCCAGTACTTC. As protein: CSADNRGAGRETQYF.

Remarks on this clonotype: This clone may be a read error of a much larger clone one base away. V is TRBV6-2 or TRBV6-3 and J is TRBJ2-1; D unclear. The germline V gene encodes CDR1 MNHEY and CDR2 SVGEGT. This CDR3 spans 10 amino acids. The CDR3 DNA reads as TGTGCCAGCGGCTGGGATGAGCAGGTCTTC. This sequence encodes CASGWDEQVF.